The T cell receptor (beta chain) described here comes from a study of tumor T cells in aggressive B-cell lymphoma. Unmatched junction bases numbered 7, after V lost 5 bases and J lost 4 bases. This CDR3 has 15 residues. Germline V gives CDR1 PRHDT, CDR2 FYEKMQ (reference sequence). Some clones are missing from TCRdb's copy, which holds only in-frame ones; the method was immunoSEQ multiplex PCR. The sample has over 1,500 clones, 85% to 95% seen once. The clonotype originates from an adult with diffuse large B cell lymphoma. Some clones in this sample may be carry-over from other donors' samples. J is TRBJ2-7 and V is TRBV13; 11 bases line up with TRBD1. Material for sequencing was tumor tissue. The CDR3 spells CASSLAGTGGYEQYF. Written as DNA, the CDR3 is TGTGCCAGCAGCCTGGCCGGGACAGGGGGTTACGAGCAGTACTTC.